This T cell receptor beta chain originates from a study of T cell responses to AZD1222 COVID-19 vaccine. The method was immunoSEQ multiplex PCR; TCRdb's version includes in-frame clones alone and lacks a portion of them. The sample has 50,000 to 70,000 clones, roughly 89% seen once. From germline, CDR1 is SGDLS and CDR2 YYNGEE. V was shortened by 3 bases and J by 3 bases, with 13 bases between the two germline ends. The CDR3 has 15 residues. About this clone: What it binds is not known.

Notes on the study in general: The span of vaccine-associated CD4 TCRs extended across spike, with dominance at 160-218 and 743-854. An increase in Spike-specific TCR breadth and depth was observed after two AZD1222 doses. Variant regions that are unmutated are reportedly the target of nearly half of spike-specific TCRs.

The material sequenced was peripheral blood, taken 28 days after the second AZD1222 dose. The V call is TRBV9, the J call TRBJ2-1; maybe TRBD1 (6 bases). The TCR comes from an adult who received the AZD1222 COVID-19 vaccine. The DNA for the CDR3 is TGTGCCAGCAGCGCTTCCCTGACAGGCTACAATGAGCAGTTCTTC. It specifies CASSASLTGYNEQFF.